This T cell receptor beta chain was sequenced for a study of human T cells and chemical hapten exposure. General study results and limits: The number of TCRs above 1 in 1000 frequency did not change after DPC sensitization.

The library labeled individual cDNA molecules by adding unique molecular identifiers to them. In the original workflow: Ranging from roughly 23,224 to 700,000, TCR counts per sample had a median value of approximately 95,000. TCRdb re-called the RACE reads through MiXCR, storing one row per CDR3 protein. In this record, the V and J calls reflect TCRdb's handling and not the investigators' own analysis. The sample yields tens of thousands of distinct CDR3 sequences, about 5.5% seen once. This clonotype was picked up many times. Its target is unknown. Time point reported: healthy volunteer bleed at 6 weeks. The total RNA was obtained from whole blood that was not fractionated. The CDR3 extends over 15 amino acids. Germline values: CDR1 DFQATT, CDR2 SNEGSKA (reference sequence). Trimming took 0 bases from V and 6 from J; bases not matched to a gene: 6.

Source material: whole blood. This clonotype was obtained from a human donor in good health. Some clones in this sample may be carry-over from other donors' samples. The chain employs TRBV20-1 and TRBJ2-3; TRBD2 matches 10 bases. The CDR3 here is CSARDTSGVGDTQYF. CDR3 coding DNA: TGCAGTGCTAGAGACACTAGCGGGGTAGGGGATACGCAGTATTTT.